This TCR beta chain was captured by sequencing in a study of control samples from healthy donors and cancer patients. V was clipped by 3 bases and J by 6 bases, with 9 bases between them. Germline values: CDR1 SGHVS, CDR2 FQNEAQ. CDR3 length: 13 amino acids. TCRdb's copy holds only in-frame clones and misses some; the assay was immunoSEQ multiplex PCR. The sample lists some 100,000 clones; around 89% were seen once. The TCR comes from a man younger than 45 in good health. The chain employs TRBV7-8 and TRBJ2-1, with unresolved D. The sequenced material came from blood. Here the CDR3 reads CASSFTRSNEQFF. The CDR3 bases are TGTGCCAGCAGCTTCACCAGATCCAATGAGCAGTTCTTC.